The rows below give T cell receptor beta chains drawn from one sample of a study of shared clonotypes between healthy human individuals. Here immunoSEQ multiplex PCR was the method, and the copy in TCRdb shows in-frame clones only, minus some. The data contain some 2,500,000 clones, 80% to 95% of them singletons. Material for sequencing was naive CD4+ T cells from PBMCs. The receptors originated from a man aged 18 to 35 in good health. Some clones in this sample may be carry-over from other donors' samples. Each CDR3 is given with its conserved first and last residue. Fields, in order: D gene, clone size, J gene, V gene, CDR3 protein, CDR3 DNA. A D gene is named only where the DNA matches it firmly. A row's size may be missing; if present it is once, few, many or a size class.

NA,NA,TRBJ1-1,TRBV11-3,CASSLGRGQVTEAFF,TGTGCCAGCAGCTTAGGCCGGGGGCAGGTCACTGAAGCTTTCTTT
NA,NA,TRBJ2-6,TRBV28,CASIRSSGANVLTF,TGTGCCAGCATCCGGAGCTCTGGGGCCAACGTCCTGACTTTC
NA,NA,TRBJ1-4,TRBV18,CASSRALASTNEKLFF,TGTGCCAGCTCGCGGGCCCTCGCTTCAACTAATGAAAAACTGTTTTTT
TRBD2,once,TRBJ2-7,TRBV14,CASSHPTSVRTYEQYF,TGTGCCAGCAGCCATCCGACTAGCGTCCGAACCTACGAGCAGTACTTC
TRBD1,NA,TRBJ1-5,TRBV28,CASSSGQFNQPQHF,TGTGCCAGCAGTTCGGGACAGTTCAATCAGCCCCAGCATTTT
TRBD1,NA,TRBJ1-2,TRBV20-1,CSGDRDGGYTF,TGCAGTGGGGACAGGGATGGCGGCTACACCTTT
NA,NA,TRBJ2-1,TRBV5-1,CASSPPQGQRGEQFF,TGCGCCAGCAGCCCCCCCCAGGGCCAGAGGGGTGAGCAGTTCTTC
NA,NA,TRBJ1-1,TRBV5-1,CASSLAGAGLNTEAFF,TGCGCCAGCAGCTTGGCCGGGGCGGGCTTGAACACTGAAGCTTTCTTT
TRBD2,NA,TRBJ2-3,TRBV5-1,CASSLDRTSGTDTQYF,TGCGCCAGCAGCTTGGATCGGACTAGCGGCACAGATACGCAGTATTTT
NA,NA,TRBJ1-3,TRBV4-1,CASSQEGHRSGNTIYF,TGCGCCAGCAGCCAAGAGGGGCATAGGTCTGGAAACACCATATATTTT
TRBD1,NA,TRBJ1-1,TRBV19,CASSPTGWTEAFF,TGTGCCAGTAGCCCGACAGGGTGGACTGAAGCTTTCTTT
TRBD2,NA,TRBJ2-7,TRBV28,CASSRLAGDNYEQYF,TGTGCCAGCAGCCGTCTAGCGGGAGACAACTACGAGCAGTACTTC
NA,NA,TRBJ1-1,TRBV15,CATSRDPPGAEAFF,TGTGCCACCAGCAGAGATCCGCCTGGGGCTGAAGCTTTCTTT
NA,NA,TRBJ2-6,TRBV29-1,CSVGPISGANVLTF,TGCAGCGTTGGCCCGATCTCTGGGGCCAACGTCCTGACTTTC
NA,NA,TRBJ2-1,TRBV6-6,CASSLGNRPVQFF,TGTGCCAGCAGTTTGGGTAACAGGCCTGTGCAGTTCTTC
NA,NA,TRBJ1-1,TRBV2,CASSVNGPPKAFF,TGTGCCAGCAGTGTAAACGGGCCCCCCAAAGCTTTCTTT
TRBD2,NA,TRBJ2-7,TRBV10-3,CAISPWAGLAPTYEQYF,TGTGCCATCAGCCCCTGGGCAGGACTAGCGCCCACCTACGAGCAGTACTTC
TRBD1,NA,TRBJ1-4,TRBV7-7,CASSFGQAPDEKLFF,TGTGCCAGCAGCTTCGGACAGGCCCCCGATGAGAAACTGTTTTTT
NA,NA,TRBJ2-5,TRBV30,CAWSVRETQYF,TGTGCCTGGAGTGTGCGGGAGACCCAGTACTTC
NA,once,TRBJ1-4,TRBV7-2,CASSLGTAVGEKLFF,TGTGCCAGCAGCTTAGGTACCGCGGTGGGTGAAAAACTGTTTTTT
TRBD1,NA,TRBJ2-7,TRBV27,CASRRTGVSYEQYF,TGTGCCAGCAGAAGGACAGGGGTATCCTACGAGCAGTACTTC
NA,once,TRBJ2-7,TRBV6-5,CASRSGTAPYEQYF,TGTGCCAGCAGATCCGGGACTGCCCCCTACGAGCAGTACTTC
NA,NA,TRBJ1-3,TRBV11-1,CASSLAPPTIYF,TGTGCCAGCAGCTTAGCCCCGCCGACCATATATTTT
NA,NA,TRBJ1-6,TRBV6-5,CASSQTGRPLHF,TGTGCCAGCAGTCAGACAGGCCGCCCCCTCCACTTT
NA,NA,TRBJ2-5,TRBV2,CASPRRPDEEETQYF,TGTGCCAGCCCTCGACGGCCAGACGAAGAAGAGACCCAGTACTTC
NA,NA,TRBJ2-5,TRBV28,CASSSGGSGQETQYF,TGTGCCAGCAGCTCGGGTGGTAGCGGACAAGAGACCCAGTACTTC
NA,NA,TRBJ1-6,TRBV30,CACPGADSPLHF,TGTGCCTGTCCAGGGGCGGATTCACCCCTCCACTTT
TRBD1,NA,TRBJ1-1,TRBV28,CASFPRTGGHTEAFF,TGTGCCAGCTTTCCCCGGACAGGGGGGCACACTGAAGCTTTCTTT
TRBD1,NA,TRBJ1-1,TRBV18,CATGTGGDTEAFF,TGTGCCACCGGGACAGGGGGTGATACTGAAGCTTTCTTT